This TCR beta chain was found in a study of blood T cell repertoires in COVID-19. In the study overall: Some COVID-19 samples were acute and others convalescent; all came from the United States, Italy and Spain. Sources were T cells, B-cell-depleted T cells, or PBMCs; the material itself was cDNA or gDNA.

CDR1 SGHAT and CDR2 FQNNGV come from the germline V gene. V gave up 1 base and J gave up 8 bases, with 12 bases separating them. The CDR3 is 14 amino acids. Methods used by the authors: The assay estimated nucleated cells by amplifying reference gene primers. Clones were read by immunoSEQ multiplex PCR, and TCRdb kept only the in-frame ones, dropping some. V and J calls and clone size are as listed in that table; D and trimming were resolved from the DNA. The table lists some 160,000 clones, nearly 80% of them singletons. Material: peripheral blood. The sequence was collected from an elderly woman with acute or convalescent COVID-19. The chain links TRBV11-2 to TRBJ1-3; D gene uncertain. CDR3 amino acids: CASSLGGSADTIYF. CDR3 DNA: TGTGCCAGCAGCTTAGGTGGGTCGGCGGACACCATATATTTT.